This T cell receptor beta chain was identified in a study of brain T cells in children with intractable seizures. Measured with immunoSEQ multiplex PCR; TCRdb has only the in-frame clones, and not every one. The repertoire includes fewer than 150,000 clones, roughly 94% of them detected once, and roughly 4% sits in the top ten. Germline V gene lookup returns CDR1 ENHRY and CDR2 SYGVKD. The V and J ends lost 4 bases and 1 base respectively, with 7 bases between them. The CDR3 consists of 13 residues. This specimen consisted of peripheral blood, obtained at surgery. The rearrangement links TRBV10-3 to TRBJ1-1; D is undetermined. This clonotype was sampled from a boy in the first two years of life with hemimegalencephaly and intractable seizures. The CDR3 protein is CAISVSGNTEAFF. The CDR3 DNA follows: TGTGCCATCAGTGTCTCGGGGAACACTGAAGCTTTCTTT.